This T cell receptor (beta chain) emerged from a study of cytomegalovirus exposure and HLA in healthy donors (dated by TCRdb to about 2017). Background for the entire study: According to an earlier analysis of 450 to 650 of the donors, about 179 million T cells yielded some 120 million unique TCR beta sequences and about 300 Gb of sequence data. Both class I and class II loci were covered by HLA typing, at four-digit resolution. Among about 360 genotyped donors of the cohort, an average of about 240,000 unique TCR beta nucleotide sequences were sequenced per donor, roughly a sixth of them non-productive. Donor age, sex, ethnicity and CMV serostatus were collected together with the repertoire data. Several DR-DQ haplotypes were treated as single units for association and clustering because of strong linkage in the cohort. Every discovery cohort repertoire had been produced on one sequencing platform. To predict cytomegalovirus infection status, the study brought together high-throughput TCR immunosequencing, statistical association of individual TCRs with disease status, and machine learning. The aim of the study was to test whether cataloging public T cell receptors could identify signatures of past pathogen exposure. A later analysis re-analyzed previously published TCR beta repertoires from several hundred donors and added high-resolution HLA genotyping to study TCR occurrence patterns. A separate validation cohort of roughly 130 different subjects was used in addition to the 666-subject first cohort. Rather than drawing on any new phenotypic data, the later analysis identified candidate immune exposures from TCR beta sequences and the way those sequences occurred across donors. A later genetic analysis used genome-wide SNP genotypes for about 60% of the roughly 670 donors, treating that subset as a discovery cohort. Typing coverage varied by locus: roughly 629-640 donors for A, B, C, DRB1 and DQB1; approximately 520 for DQA1; approximately 570 for DPA1; fewer than 480 for DPB1. An early release that covered several hundred HLA-typed donors contained approximately 300 gigabases of sequencing data and around 85 million unique TCR sequences. The study profiled the T cell repertoires of hundreds of subjects by immunosequencing and related them to cytomegalovirus serostatus. An earlier analysis of some 600 of the donors applied high-throughput TCR beta sequencing to assess whether each TCR beta V gene segment acted as functional or pseudogenic. Of the roughly 390 genotyped donors, approximately 80% were placed in the genetic ancestry cluster associated with self-reported Caucasian donors. General study outcomes and caveats: Several of the top co-occurrence clusters appeared to be linked to parvovirus B19, influenza, CMV and Epstein-Barr virus, according to a later analysis. Most CMV-associated TCR beta chains appeared to be HLA-restricted in a later analysis, and the HLA associations seemed to be driven largely by CMV exposure. The classifier was reported to diagnose cytomegalovirus status with high specificity and sensitivity in both the original cohort and the validation cohort. In a later analysis, TCR association rates were found to vary across HLA loci, with the most associated TCRs seen for DRB1 alleles and the fewest for HLA-C alleles. A further reported finding was that TCR beta sequences accurately predicted the HLA-A and HLA-B alleles for most subjects in the first cohort. Most TCR sequences were seen in very few donors, while some public TCRs were found in many individuals. A group of highly shared sequence variants was considered likely to be a technical artifact of the sequencing pipeline. The study gave a list of some 150 TCR beta chains associated with cytomegalovirus. In a later genetic analysis, a missense DCLRE1C variant was associated with V-gene and J-gene trimming of TCR beta chains, and the association was replicated in an independent cohort. Because some donors lacked HLA typing at each locus, the association tests relied only on the typed subset. In an earlier analysis of some 500 of the donors, most TCR beta V segments appeared in productive rearrangements about 87% or about 30% of the time, broadly matching IMGT annotations. Only TCR beta chains were sequenced in this cohort, and the absence of alpha or paired-chain data limited detectable features. Correlated functional status among segregating V segments might reflect linkage disequilibrium, but an unknown experimental factor could not be ruled out. Sequencing depth was assumed to be roughly uniform across donors in the presence/absence analyses, though that assumption may not hold. Strong co-occurrence of HLA alleles, especially DR and DQ, made assigning TCR associations to individual alleles difficult. Specific HLA alleles were associated with 15,000 to 20,000 TCR beta sequences at a false discovery rate of 0.05 in a later analysis. A later analysis found that HLA-associated TCR beta chains were more clonally expanded and had lower generation probabilities than equally common non-associated chains. Because counts were too low, roughly 16 rarely observed V segments, including chromosome 9 orphons, were excluded from the earlier analysis of 587 of the donors. In vitro tests confirmed that three of the cytomegalovirus-associated TCR beta chains recognize cytomegalovirus antigens. Some IMGT-functional V segments, including TRBV6-2 and TRBV6-3, could not be told apart with the 87-base-pair reads, so those segments were excluded. It was suggested by the authors that the approach could potentially be generalized to other disease states and immunological phenotypes. For the cohort, immune exposure information was limited to CMV serostatus. In a later genetic analysis, fewer N-insertions in productive TCRs were reported among donors in an Asian-associated ancestry cluster than the roughly 700-donor mean.

With respect to this clone: Its antigen remains unidentified.

Libraries were made using the immunoSEQ multiplex PCR assay. For the multiplex PCR, a mixture combining 60 forward primers for TCR Vbeta segments and 13 reverse primers for TCR Jbeta segments was used. The CDR3 region of rearranged TCR beta genes was amplified from genomic DNA with a multiplex PCR assay. Amplified TCR beta libraries were sequenced as 87-base-pair reads on the Illumina HiSeq System. The original methods were these. A later analysis counted about 80 million unique TCR beta chains across the 666 repertoires, and some 11 million of these chains were shared by at least two donors. Raw reads were error-corrected and collapsed into unique sequences with a nearest-neighbor algorithm that merged closely related sequences to remove PCR and sequencing errors. CDR3 sequences were aligned to IMGT reference sequences to assign V, D and J gene segments. Each retained sequence needed at least a six-nucleotide match to both a V gene segment and a J gene segment. A rearrangement was called productive if the CDR3 had no stop codons and remained in frame with V and J, and every other rearrangement was called non-productive. CDR3 was defined according to IMGT convention as the region running from the second conserved V-encoded cysteine to the conserved J-encoded phenylalanine. The earlier analysis of about 640 of the donors excluded any sequence lacking an unambiguous match to a single V gene segment. An earlier analysis of roughly 590 of the donors called V segments functional above 56.7% productive rearrangements and segregating when the between-donor standard deviation exceeded 5%. A statistical classification framework was built for diagnosing cytomegalovirus status from the catalog of TCR beta chain sequences. A later analysis assigned V and J genes by comparing TCR nucleotide sequences with IMGT/GENE-DB human TR gene sequences. The TCRdist pipeline was used in a later analysis to assign CDR3 sequences and most-parsimonious VDJ recombination scenarios. In a later analysis, each TCR beta chain was defined by its CDR3 amino acid sequence together with its V-gene family, and reads lacking a unique V-gene family were excluded. In a later analysis, 550 to 650 highly shared, low-generation-probability nucleotide sequences were removed to address suspected cross-contamination and a sequencing artifact. In a later analysis, a clonal expansion index was calculated for each public chain from normalized within-repertoire ranks of inferred template counts. In a later analysis, generation probabilities were computed using a VDJ recombination model fitted to out-of-frame rearrangements, and the results were checked against IGoR. In a later analysis, TCR-TCR, TCR-HLA and TCR-CMV co-occurrence was scored with hypergeometric tests, and a repertoire-size bias correction was applied to TCR pairs. In a later analysis, false discovery rates were estimated by permuting HLA or CMV assignments 20 times. In a later analysis, co-occurring TCRs were grouped using DBSCAN, with TCRdist sequence similarity added in when clustering inside HLA-allele-positive subsets. Co-occurrence clustering excluded repertoires with fewer than 30,000 or more than 120,000 public chains, plus five with anomalous nucleotide sharing. TCRdb mirrors the immuneACCESS table, restricted to in-frame sequences. Some clones are absent from its copies; in checked studies, under half trace to an unresolved V gene, and the reason for the others is unknown. Clone size and V and J calls were adopted from that table, with D and trimming inferred from the DNA. This sample's table contains 100,000 to 150,000 clones. The top ten hold under 2% of the sample.

The cohort comprised hundreds of healthy bone marrow donors. At the time of sampling, all cohort members were nominally healthy, though unrecorded immune exposures were likely present. The donor was CMV seronegative and was included in the group of 352 seronegative cohort members. Each donor provided a peripheral blood sample, and peripheral blood mononuclear cells were used for TCR beta sequencing. The Qiagen DNeasy Blood Extraction Kit was used to extract genomic DNA from the blood cell samples. Here V drops 3 bases and J drops 3 bases, and the junction holds 9 bases not matched to any gene. Reading the germline V gene gives CDR1 SGHRS and CDR2 YFSETQ. The CDR3 sequence holds 16 residues, the cysteine and phenylalanine included. Of the read, only the CDR3 DNA is kept; its 48 bases are in frame from base 1.

The sample was PBMCs. The chain was built from TRBV5-1 and TRBJ1-1; 9 bases in the junction line up with TRBD1. This receptor was identified in a man aged 18 to 35 in good health and CMV-seronegative. The DNA sequence is TGCGCCAGCAGCTCCCTCAGAGACAGGGGGGACACTGAAGCTTTCTTT. This sequence encodes CASSSLRDRGDTEAFF.